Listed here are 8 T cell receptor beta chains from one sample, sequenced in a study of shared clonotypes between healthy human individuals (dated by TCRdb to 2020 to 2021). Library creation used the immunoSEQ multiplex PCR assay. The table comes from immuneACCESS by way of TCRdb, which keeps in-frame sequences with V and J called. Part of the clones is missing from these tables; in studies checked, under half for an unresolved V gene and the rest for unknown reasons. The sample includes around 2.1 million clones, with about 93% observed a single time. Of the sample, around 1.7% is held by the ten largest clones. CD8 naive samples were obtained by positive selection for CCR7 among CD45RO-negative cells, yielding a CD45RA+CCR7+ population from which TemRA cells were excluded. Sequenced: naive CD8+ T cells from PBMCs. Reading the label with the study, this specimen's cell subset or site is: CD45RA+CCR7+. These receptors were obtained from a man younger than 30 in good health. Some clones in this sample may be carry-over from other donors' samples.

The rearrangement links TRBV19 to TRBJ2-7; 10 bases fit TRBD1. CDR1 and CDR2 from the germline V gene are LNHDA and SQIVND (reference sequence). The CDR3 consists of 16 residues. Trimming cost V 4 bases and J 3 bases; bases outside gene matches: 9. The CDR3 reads CASSTAGTGAIYEQYF. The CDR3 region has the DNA TGTGCCAGTAGTACAGCCGGGACAGGGGCGATCTACGAGCAGTACTTC.

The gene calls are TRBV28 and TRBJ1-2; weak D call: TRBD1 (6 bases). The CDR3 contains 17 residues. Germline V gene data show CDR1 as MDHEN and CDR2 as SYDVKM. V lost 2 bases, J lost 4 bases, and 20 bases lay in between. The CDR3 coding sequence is TGTGCCAGCAGTTTAAGGGGGTCGATCCCCAGTTCCTATGGCTACACCTTC. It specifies CASSLRGSIPSSYGYTF.

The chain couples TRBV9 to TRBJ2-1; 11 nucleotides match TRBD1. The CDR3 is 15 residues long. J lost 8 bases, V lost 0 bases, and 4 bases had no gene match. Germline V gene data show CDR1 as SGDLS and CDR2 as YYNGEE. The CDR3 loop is CASSVGTGGRDEQFF. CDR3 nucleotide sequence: TGTGCCAGCAGCGTAGGGACAGGGGGCAGGGATGAGCAGTTCTTC. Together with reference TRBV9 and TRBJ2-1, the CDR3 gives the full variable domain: DSGVTQTPKHLITATGQRVTLRCSPRSGDLSVYWYQQSLDQGLQFLIQYYNGEERAKGNILERFSAQQFPDLHSELNLSSLELGDSALYFCASSVGTGGRDEQFFGPGTRLTVL.

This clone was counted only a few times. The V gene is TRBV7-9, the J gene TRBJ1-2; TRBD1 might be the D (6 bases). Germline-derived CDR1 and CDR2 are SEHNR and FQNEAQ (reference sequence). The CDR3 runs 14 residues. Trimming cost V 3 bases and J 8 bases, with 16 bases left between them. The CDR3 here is CASSLDSPIRGYTF. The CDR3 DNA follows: TGTGCCAGCAGCTTGGACAGCCCTATAAGGGGCTACACCTTC.

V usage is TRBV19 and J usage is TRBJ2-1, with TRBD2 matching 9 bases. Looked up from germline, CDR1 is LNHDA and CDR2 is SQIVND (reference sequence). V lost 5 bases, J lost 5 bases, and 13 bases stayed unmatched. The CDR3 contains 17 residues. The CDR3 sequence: CASSPRGLAPFNNEQFF. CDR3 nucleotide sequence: TGTGCCAGTAGTCCTAGGGGACTAGCACCCTTTAACAATGAGCAGTTCTTC.

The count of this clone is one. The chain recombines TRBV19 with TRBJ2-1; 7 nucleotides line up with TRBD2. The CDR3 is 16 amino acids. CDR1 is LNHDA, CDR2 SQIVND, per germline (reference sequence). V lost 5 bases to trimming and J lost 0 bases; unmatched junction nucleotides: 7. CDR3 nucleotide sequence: TGTGCCAGTAGTGCTCTAGCGGTTAGCTCCTACAATGAGCAGTTCTTC. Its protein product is CASSALAVSSYNEQFF.

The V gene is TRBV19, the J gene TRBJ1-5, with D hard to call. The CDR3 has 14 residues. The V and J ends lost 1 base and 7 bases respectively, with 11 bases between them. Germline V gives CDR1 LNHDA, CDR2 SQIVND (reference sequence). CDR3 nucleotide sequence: TGTGCCAGTAGTATAGGGGAGTTTGAACAGCCCCAGCATTTT. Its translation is CASSIGEFEQPQHF.

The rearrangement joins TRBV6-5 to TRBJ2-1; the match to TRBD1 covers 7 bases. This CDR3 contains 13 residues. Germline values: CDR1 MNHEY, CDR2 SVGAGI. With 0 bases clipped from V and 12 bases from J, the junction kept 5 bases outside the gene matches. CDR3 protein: CASSYSSQGLQFF. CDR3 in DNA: TGTGCCAGCAGTTACTCGTCACAGGGGTTGCAGTTCTTC.